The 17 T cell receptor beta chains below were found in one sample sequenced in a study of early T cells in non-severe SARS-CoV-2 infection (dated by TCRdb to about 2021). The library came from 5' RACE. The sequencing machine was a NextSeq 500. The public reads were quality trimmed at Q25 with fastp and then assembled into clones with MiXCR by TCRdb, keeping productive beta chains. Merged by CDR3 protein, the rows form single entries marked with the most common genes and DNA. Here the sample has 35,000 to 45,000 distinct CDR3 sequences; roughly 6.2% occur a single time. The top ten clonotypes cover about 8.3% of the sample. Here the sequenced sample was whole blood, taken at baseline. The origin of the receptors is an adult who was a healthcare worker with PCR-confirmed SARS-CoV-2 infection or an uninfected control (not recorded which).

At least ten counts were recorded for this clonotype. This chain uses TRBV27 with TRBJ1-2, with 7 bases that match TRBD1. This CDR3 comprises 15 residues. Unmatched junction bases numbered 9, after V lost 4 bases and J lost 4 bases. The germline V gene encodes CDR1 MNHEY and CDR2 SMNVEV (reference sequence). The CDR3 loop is CASSYTGGTAYGYTF. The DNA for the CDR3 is TGTGCCAGCAGTTATACCGGCGGGACAGCCTATGGCTACACCTTC.

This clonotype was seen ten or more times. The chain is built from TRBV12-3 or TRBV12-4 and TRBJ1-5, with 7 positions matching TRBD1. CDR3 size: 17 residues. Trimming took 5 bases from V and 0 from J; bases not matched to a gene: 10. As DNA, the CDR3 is TGTGCCAGCAGTCTAGGACAGGTCCCCTATAGCAATCAGCCCCAGCATTTT. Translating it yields CASSLGQVPYSNQPQHF.

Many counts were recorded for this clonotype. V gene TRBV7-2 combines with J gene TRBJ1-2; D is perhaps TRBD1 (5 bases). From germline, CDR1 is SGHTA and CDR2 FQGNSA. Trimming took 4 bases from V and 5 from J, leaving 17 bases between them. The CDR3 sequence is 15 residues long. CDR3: CASSYGERQRYGYTF. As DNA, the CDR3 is TGTGCCAGCAGCTACGGGGAGAGACAGCGTTATGGCTACACCTTC. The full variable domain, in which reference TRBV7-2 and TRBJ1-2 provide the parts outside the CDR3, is GAGVSQSPSNKVTEKGKDVELRCDPISGHTALYWYRQSLGQGLEFLIYFQGNSAPDKSGLPSDRFSAERTGGSVSTLTIQRTQQEDSAVYLCASSYGERQRYGYTFGSGTRLTVV.

This CDR3 is CSVGAQGVVNTEAFF. CDR3 bases: TGCAGCGTTGGGGCACAGGGGGTGGTGAACACTGAAGCTTTCTTT. The chain links TRBV29-1 to TRBJ1-1; 8 bases fit TRBD1. V lost 4 bases, J lost 0 bases, and 7 bases stayed unmatched. The CDR3 spans 15 residues. Looked up from germline, CDR1 is SQVTM and CDR2 is ANQGSEA.

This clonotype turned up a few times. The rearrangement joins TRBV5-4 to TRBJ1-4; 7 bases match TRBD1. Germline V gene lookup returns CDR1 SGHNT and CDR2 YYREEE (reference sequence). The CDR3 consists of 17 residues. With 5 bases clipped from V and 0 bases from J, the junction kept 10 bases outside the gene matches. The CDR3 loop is CASSSGQERATNEKLFF. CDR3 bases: TGTGCCAGCAGTTCTGGACAGGAACGCGCAACTAATGAAAAACTGTTTTTT.

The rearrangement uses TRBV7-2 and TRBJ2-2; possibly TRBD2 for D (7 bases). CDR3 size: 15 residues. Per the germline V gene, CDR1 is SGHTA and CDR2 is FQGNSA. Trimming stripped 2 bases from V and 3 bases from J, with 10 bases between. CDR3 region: CASSLRGADTGELFF. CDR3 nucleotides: TGTGCCAGCAGCTTACGGGGGGCCGACACCGGGGAGCTGTTTTTT.

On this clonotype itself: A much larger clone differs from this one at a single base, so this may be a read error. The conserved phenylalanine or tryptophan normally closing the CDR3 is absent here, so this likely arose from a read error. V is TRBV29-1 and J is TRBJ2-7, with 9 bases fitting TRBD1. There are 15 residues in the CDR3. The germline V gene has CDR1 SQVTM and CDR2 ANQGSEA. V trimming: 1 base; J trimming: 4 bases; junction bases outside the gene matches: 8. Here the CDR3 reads CSVEGRQGEFYEQYS. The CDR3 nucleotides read TGCAGCGTTGAAGGACGACAGGGGGAATTTTACGAGCAGTACTCC.

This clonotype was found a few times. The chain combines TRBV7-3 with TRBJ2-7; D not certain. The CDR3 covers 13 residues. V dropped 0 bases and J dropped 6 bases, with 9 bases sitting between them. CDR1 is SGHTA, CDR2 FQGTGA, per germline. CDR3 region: CASSLTYPSEQYF. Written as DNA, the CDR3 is TGTGCCAGCAGCTTAACGTACCCCTCCGAGCAGTACTTC.

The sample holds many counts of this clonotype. The DNA of the CDR3 is TGTGCCAGCAGCGGTAGGGGGATCAATGAGCAGTTCTTC. Amino acids: CASSGRGINEQFF. V gene TRBV2 combines with J gene TRBJ2-1; tentatively, D is TRBD1 (6 bases). This CDR3 is built from 13 residues. The ends were cut back, 6 bases at V and 6 bases at J, with 12 bases in the middle. CDR1 and CDR2 (germline): SNHLY, FYNNEI.

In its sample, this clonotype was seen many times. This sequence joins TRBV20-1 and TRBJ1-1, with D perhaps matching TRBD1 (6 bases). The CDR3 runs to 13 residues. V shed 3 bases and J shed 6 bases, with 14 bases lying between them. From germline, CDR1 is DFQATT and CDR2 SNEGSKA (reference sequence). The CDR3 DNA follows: TGCAGTGCTAGGACCTCCGGGGGCGCTGAAGCTTTCTTT. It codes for CSARTSGGAEAFF.

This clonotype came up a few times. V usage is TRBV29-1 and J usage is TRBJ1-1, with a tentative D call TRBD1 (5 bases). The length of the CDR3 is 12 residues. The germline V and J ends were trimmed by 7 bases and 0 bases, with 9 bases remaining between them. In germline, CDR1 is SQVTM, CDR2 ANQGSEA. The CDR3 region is CSGGDVNTEAFF. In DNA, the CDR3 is TGCAGCGGGGGGGACGTGAACACTGAAGCTTTCTTT.

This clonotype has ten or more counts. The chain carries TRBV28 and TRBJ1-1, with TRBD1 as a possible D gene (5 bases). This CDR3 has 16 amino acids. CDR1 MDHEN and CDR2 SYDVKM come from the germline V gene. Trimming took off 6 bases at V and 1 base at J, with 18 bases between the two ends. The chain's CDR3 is CASRTGGAQGNTEAFF. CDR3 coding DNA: TGTGCCAGCAGAACTGGCGGGGCGCAAGGGAACACTGAAGCTTTCTTT.

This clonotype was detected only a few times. CDR3 bases: TGCAGCGTTGATCCGGGACAATTGAACTATGGCTACACCTTC. Protein: CSVDPGQLNYGYTF. The chain uses TRBV29-1 and TRBJ1-2; possible D gene TRBD1, 6 bases. This CDR3 is 14 amino acids long. Trimming removed 3 bases at V and 2 bases at J, with 13 bases between. Germline assignment: CDR1 SQVTM and CDR2 ANQGSEA. The whole variable domain, filled in from reference TRBV29-1 and TRBJ1-2, reads SAVISQKPSRDICQRGTSLTIQCQVDSQVTMMFWYRQQPGQSLTLIATANQGSEATYESGFVIDKFPISRPNLTFSTLTVSNMSPEDSSIYLCSVDPGQLNYGYTFGSGTRLTVV.

For the CDR3, the DNA is TGTGCCAGCAGCCAGGGACTAGCGGGAGATTACGAGCAGTACTTC. Translation: CASSQGLAGDYEQYF. The chain combines TRBV7-8 with TRBJ2-7, with 14 bases identical to TRBD2. The ends lost 5 bases at V and 4 bases at J; junction bases unmatched: 4. Germline V lookup: CDR1 SGHVS, CDR2 FQNEAQ. The CDR3 spans 15 residues.

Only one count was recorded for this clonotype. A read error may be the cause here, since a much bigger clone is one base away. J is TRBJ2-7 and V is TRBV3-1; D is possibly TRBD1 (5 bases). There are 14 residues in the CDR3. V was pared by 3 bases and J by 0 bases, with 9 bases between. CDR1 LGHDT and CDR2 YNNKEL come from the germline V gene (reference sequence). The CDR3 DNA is TGTGCCAGCAGCCAGCAGGGCTTCTCCTACGAGCAGTACTTC. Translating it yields CASSQQGFSYEQYF.

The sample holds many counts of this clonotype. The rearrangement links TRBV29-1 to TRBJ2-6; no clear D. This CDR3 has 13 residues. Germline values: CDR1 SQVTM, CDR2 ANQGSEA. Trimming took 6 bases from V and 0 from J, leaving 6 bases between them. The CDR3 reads CSVADSGANVLTF. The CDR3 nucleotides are TGCAGCGTGGCAGACTCTGGGGCCAACGTCCTGACTTTC.

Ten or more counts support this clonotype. CDR3 DNA sequence: TGTGCCAGCAGGGGACAGGGGAACACGCAGTATTTT. As protein: CASRGQGNTQYF. The genes are TRBV6-5 and TRBJ2-3; 10 positions match TRBD1. CDR3 length: 12 amino acids. Trimming cost V 6 bases and J 9 bases; bases outside gene matches: 3. CDR1 is MNHEY, CDR2 SVGAGI, per germline.